This T cell receptor (beta chain) was found in a study of T cells after yellow fever vaccination. TCR cDNA, made by 5'RACE template switching, carried an added universal primer site and UMIs. TCRdb itself ran the 5' RACE reads through MiXCR, one entry per CDR3 protein. The table has over 300,000 distinct CDR3 sequences, about 6.6% seen once; the top ten hold roughly a sixth. The germline CDR1 and CDR2 sequences are MNHEY and SVGAGI. The CDR3 is 14 amino acids. J gave up 5 bases and V 6 bases, and 7 bases lay outside the gene matches. The gene calls are TRBV6-5 and TRBJ1-5; 7 bases are shared with TRBD1. The receptor was derived from a man aged 18 to 35 who received the YFV17D yellow fever vaccine. The material sequenced was PBMCs, taken 35 to 50 days after the first yellow fever vaccination. CDR3 sequence (DNA): TGTGCCAGCAGGTCGACAGGGCTGTATCAGCCCCAGCATTTT. Translated: CASRSTGLYQPQHF.